This T cell receptor beta chain is from a study of shared clonotypes between healthy human individuals. Study overall: Used for every donor were three CD4 naive, three CD4 memory, two CD8 naive and one CD8 memory plate.

TCRdb keeps only in-frame clones here, not all; method: immunoSEQ multiplex PCR. The profile shows millions of clones, 85% to 95% of them singletons. Germline values: CDR1 SEHNR, CDR2 FQNEAQ (reference sequence). V was cut by 5 bases and J by 6 bases, with 11 bases left in between. CDR3 length: 12 residues. The sequence was collected from a man between 18 and 29 years old in good health. The material sequenced was naive CD4+ T cells sorted from blood. Subset specified: CD45RA+ positively selected. The chain uses TRBV7-9 and TRBJ2-7; possible D gene TRBD1, 5 bases. CDR3 DNA sequence: TGTGCCAGCAGCCTGACAGTTCCCGAGCAGTACTTC. Encoded protein: CASSLTVPEQYF.